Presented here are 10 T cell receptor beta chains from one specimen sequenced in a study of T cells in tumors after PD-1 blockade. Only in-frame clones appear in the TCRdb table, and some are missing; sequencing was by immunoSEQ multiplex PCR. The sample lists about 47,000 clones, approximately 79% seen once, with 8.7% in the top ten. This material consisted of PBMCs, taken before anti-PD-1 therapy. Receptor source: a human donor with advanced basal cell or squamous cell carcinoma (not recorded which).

The CDR3 loop reads CASIVRTGIADTQYF. The CDR3 bases are TGTGCCAGCATTGTCAGGACAGGGATCGCAGATACGCAGTATTTT. The chain combines TRBV27 with TRBJ2-3; 8 nucleotides agree with TRBD1. V lost 7 bases, J lost 4 bases, and 10 bases stayed unmatched. This CDR3 has 15 residues. Per germline, CDR1 MNHEY and CDR2 SMNVEV (reference sequence).

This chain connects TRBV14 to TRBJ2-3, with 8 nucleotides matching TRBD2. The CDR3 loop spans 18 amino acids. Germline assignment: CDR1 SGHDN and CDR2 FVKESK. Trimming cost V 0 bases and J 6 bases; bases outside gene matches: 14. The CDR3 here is CASSQDLGLAGLADTQYF. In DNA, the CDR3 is TGTGCCAGCAGCCAAGATTTGGGTCTAGCGGGTCTTGCGGATACGCAGTATTTT.

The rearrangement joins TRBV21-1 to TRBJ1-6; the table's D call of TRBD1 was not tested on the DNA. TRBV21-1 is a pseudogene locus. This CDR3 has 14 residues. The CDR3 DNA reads TGTGCCAGCAGCACCCGGGACAGAAATTCACCCCTCCACTTT. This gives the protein CASSTRDRNSPLHF.

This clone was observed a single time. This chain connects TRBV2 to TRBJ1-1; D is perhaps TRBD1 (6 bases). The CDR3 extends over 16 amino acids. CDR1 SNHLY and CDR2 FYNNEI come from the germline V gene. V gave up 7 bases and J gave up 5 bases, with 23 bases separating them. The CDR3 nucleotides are TGTGCCAGCATTTATCCTCTGGGGCAGGGGAGGACTGAAGCTTTCTTT. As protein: CASIYPLGQGRTEAFF.

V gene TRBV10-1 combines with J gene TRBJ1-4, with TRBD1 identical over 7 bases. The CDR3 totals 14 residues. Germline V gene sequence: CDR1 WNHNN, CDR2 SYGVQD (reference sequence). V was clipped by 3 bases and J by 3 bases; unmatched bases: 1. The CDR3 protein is CASSDGTANEKLFF. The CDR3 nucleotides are TGCGCCAGCAGTGATGGGACAGCTAATGAAAAACTGTTTTTT.

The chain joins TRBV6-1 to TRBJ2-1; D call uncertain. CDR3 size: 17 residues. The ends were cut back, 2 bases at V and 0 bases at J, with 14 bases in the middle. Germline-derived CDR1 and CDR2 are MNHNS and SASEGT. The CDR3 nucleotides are TGTGCCAGCAGTGAATCATTGGACCAGAGCTCCTACAATGAGCAGTTCTTC. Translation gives CASSESLDQSSYNEQFF.

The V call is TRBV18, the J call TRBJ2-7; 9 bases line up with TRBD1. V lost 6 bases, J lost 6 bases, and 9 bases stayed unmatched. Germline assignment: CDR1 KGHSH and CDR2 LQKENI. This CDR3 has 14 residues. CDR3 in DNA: TGTGCCAGCTCTCCTAAAGGGACAGGGATCGAGCAGTACTTC. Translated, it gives CASSPKGTGIEQYF.

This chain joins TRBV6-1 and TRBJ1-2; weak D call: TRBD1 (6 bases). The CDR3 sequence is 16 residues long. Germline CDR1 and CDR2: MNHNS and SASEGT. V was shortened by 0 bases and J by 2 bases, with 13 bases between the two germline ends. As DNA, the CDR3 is TGTGCCAGCAGTGAAGCCCTCGGGGGCGTAAACTATGGCTACACCTTC. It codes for CASSEALGGVNYGYTF.

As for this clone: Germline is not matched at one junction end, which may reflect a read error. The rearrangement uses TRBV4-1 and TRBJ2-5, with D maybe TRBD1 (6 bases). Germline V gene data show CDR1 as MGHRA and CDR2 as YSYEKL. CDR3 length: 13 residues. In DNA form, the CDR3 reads TGCGCCAGCAGCCTTCAGACAGGAGCGCTGTTTAACTTC. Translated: CASSLQTGALFNF.

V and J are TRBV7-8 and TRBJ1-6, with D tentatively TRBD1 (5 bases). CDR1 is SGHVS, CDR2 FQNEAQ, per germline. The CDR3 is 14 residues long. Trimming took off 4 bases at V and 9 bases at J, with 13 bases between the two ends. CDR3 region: CASSYGAKGSPLHF. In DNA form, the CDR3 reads TGTGCCAGCAGCTACGGGGCAAAAGGTTCACCCCTCCACTTT.